The next 20 T cell receptor beta chains were all read from a single sample in a study of blood T cell repertoires in COVID-19. The repertoire was sequenced with immunoSEQ multiplex PCR; TCRdb's copy has only in-frame clones and lacks some. The sample has some 400,000 clones, about 89% seen once. Sequencing was performed on peripheral blood. The receptors were sampled from a woman under 40 with COVID-19, enrolled during active disease.

This clone was recorded once. V usage is TRBV11-2 and J usage is TRBJ2-1; D is unclear. Trimming cost V 1 base and J 0 bases, with 10 bases left between them. Per the germline V gene, CDR1 is SGHAT and CDR2 is FQNNGV. The CDR3 spans 16 residues. The CDR3 nucleotides are TGTGCCAGCAGCTTAGGAAGACTGAGCTCCTACAATGAGCAGTTCTTC. It specifies CASSLGRLSSYNEQFF. The full variable domain, with the rest looked up from reference TRBV11-2 and TRBJ2-1, is EAGVAQSPRYKIIEKRQSVAFWCNPISGHATLYWYQQILGQGPKLLIQFQNNGVVDDSQLPKDRFSAERLKGVDSTLKIQPAKLEDSAVYLCASSLGRLSSYNEQFFGPGTRLTVL.

The V call is TRBV19, the J call TRBJ2-1, with 11 nucleotides matching TRBD2. CDR3 length: 17 residues. Per germline, CDR1 LNHDA and CDR2 SQIVND (reference sequence). Trimming removed 2 bases from V and 3 bases from J; junction bases left unmatched: 6. This CDR3 is CASSIQLAGVGYNEQFF. DNA of the CDR3: TGTGCCAGTAGTATACAACTAGCGGGAGTAGGCTACAATGAGCAGTTCTTC.

CDR3 residues: CASSQVGGERQPQHF. The CDR3 bases are TGCGCCAGCAGCCAAGTTGGCGGGGAGCGACAGCCCCAGCATTTT. The V call is TRBV4-1, the J call TRBJ1-5; D not certain. Germline V gene sequence: CDR1 MGHRA, CDR2 YSYEKL. This CDR3 is 15 amino acids long. Deletions cut 1 base from V and 7 bases from J, with 14 bases between.

The V and J genes are TRBV15 and TRBJ1-2; D unclear. The CDR3 has 12 amino acids. CDR1 and CDR2 (germline): LNHNV, YYDKDF (reference sequence). V lost 0 bases to trimming and J lost 8 bases, with 7 bases between them. The CDR3 reads CATSRDLLGYTF. DNA for the CDR3: TGTGCCACCAGCAGAGACCTCTTAGGCTACACCTTC.

The chain combines TRBV20-1 with TRBJ2-5, with D perhaps matching TRBD2 (6 bases). Trimming took 3 bases from V and 4 from J, leaving 9 bases between them. The CDR3 covers 12 residues. The germline gives CDR1 DFQATT, CDR2 SNEGSKA (reference sequence). The CDR3, as DNA: TGCAGTGCTAGTCAGGGAGGAGAGACCCAGTACTTC. Its protein product is CSASQGGETQYF.

The chain has TRBV13 and TRBJ1-3, with D uncertain. Germline V gene data show CDR1 as PRHDT and CDR2 as FYEKMQ (reference sequence). The CDR3 is 14 amino acids. V lost 4 bases and J lost 0, with 7 bases in between. CDR3 loop: CASSSTGSGNTIYF. CDR3 sequence (DNA): TGTGCCAGCAGCTCGACGGGCTCTGGAAACACCATATATTTT.

The table lists this clone with a few counts. Other DNA sequences in this sample translate to the same CDR3. This chain uses TRBV3-1 (or the pseudogene TRBV3-2) with TRBJ2-5; perhaps TRBD1 as D (5 bases). V lost 1 base, J lost 5 bases, and 5 bases lay in between. The germline V gene encodes CDR1 LGHDT and CDR2 YNNKEL (reference sequence). The CDR3 contains 12 residues. The CDR3 region has the DNA TGTGCCAGCAGCCAAGCAGGGGAGACCCAGTACTTC. Protein product: CASSQAGETQYF.

The rearrangement links TRBV10-1 to TRBJ2-1; D might be TRBD2 (5 bases). The V end lost 0 bases, the J end lost 0 bases, and 9 bases lay between the germline ends. The CDR3 is 16 amino acids. Germline CDR1 is WNHNN and CDR2 is SYGVQD (reference sequence). CDR3 amino acids: CASSESVGDSYNEQFF. CDR3 in DNA: TGCGCCAGCAGTGAGTCGGTGGGAGACTCCTACAATGAGCAGTTCTTC.

The rearrangement joins TRBV30 to TRBJ2-5, with 8 bases matching TRBD2. The CDR3 length is 14 residues. V lost 3 bases, J lost 2 bases, and 5 bases stayed unmatched. CDR1 and CDR2 from the germline V gene are GTSNPN and SVGIG (reference sequence). The CDR3 nucleotides are TGTGCCTGGAGGCACGGGAGGGGTCAAGAGACCCAGTACTTC. This encodes CAWRHGRGQETQYF.

The chain combines TRBV11-2 with TRBJ2-7; possibly TRBD2 for D (5 bases). Germline V gene lookup returns CDR1 SGHAT and CDR2 FQNNGV. V was cut by 0 bases and J by 2 bases, with 11 bases left in between. The CDR3 has 15 residues. The CDR3 DNA reads as TGTGCCAGCAGCTTAGAAGAGGGCTGGGCCTACGAGCAGTACTTC. Translation gives CASSLEEGWAYEQYF.

The CDR3 bases are TGCGCCAGCAGCCAAGATCCCTGGGCGGATACGCAGTATTTT. Translated, it gives CASSQDPWADTQYF. The J gene is TRBJ2-3, the V gene TRBV4-1; D remains unclear. Trimming pared 0 bases from V and 6 bases from J, leaving 10 bases between. CDR1 and CDR2 (germline): MGHRA, YSYEKL. The CDR3 consists of 14 residues.

The chain couples TRBV27 to TRBJ2-7, with 16 bases fitting TRBD2. This CDR3 spans 16 amino acids. V gave up 6 bases and J gave up 5 bases; unmatched junction bases: 7. The germline V gene has CDR1 MNHEY and CDR2 SMNVEV (reference sequence). The CDR3 spells CASSPGTSGRADEQYF. The CDR3, as DNA: TGTGCCAGCAGCCCTGGGACTAGCGGGAGGGCCGACGAGCAGTACTTC.

This clone was found a few times. The genes are TRBV7-3 and TRBJ2-7; 11 bases map to TRBD2. Germline V CDR1 and CDR2: SGHTA, FQGTGA. After removal of 5 bases from V and 4 bases from J, the junction contained 7 bases not matched to a gene. The CDR3 loop spans 15 amino acids. The DNA of the CDR3 is TGTGCCAGCAGCATAAGACTAGCGGGATTATACGAGCAGTACTTC. Translated: CASSIRLAGLYEQYF.

CDR3 protein: CASSSSREDYEQYF. CDR3 nucleotides: TGTGCCAGCAGCTCTAGCCGAGAGGACTACGAGCAGTACTTC. The V gene is TRBV5-4, the J gene TRBJ2-7; D might be TRBD2 (5 bases). Germline V gives CDR1 SGHNT, CDR2 YYREEE (reference sequence). This CDR3 is 14 amino acids long. Trimming cost V 3 bases and J 3 bases, with 13 bases left between them.

The CDR3 protein is CATSRDTGGSDTQYF. The CDR3 bases are TGTGCCACCAGCAGAGATACGGGAGGGTCAGATACGCAGTATTTT. The chain employs TRBV15 and TRBJ2-3, with 8 bases that match TRBD2. CDR1 is LNHNV, CDR2 YYDKDF, per germline (reference sequence). V lost 0 bases and J lost 4; bases outside the gene matches: 3. CDR3 size: 15 residues.

The rearrangement links TRBV6-2 or TRBV6-3 to TRBJ1-6; D is uncertain. From germline, CDR1 is MNHEY and CDR2 SVGEGT. The V and J ends lost 0 bases and 0 bases respectively, with 9 bases between them. This CDR3 has 17 residues. Here the CDR3 DNA reads TGTGCCAGCAGTTACTCGTCGGGTAGCTCCTATAATTCACCCCTCCACTTT. Translation gives CASSYSSGSSYNSPLHF.

The chain employs TRBV7-3 and TRBJ2-1, with D possibly matching TRBD1 (5 bases). The CDR3 runs 14 residues. Trimming removed 1 base from V and 3 bases from J, with 7 bases in between. Germline CDR1 and CDR2: SGHTA and FQGTGA. The CDR3 reads CASSLRGGYNEQFF. CDR3 coding DNA: TGTGCCAGCAGCTTAAGGGGCGGCTACAATGAGCAGTTCTTC. Full variable domain (missing parts from reference TRBV7-3 and TRBJ2-1): GAGVSQTPSNKVTEKGKYVELRCDPISGHTALYWYRQSLGQGPEFLIYFQGTGAADDSGLPNDRFFAVRPEGSVSTLKIQRTERGDSAVYLCASSLRGGYNEQFFGPGTRLTVL.

V gene TRBV5-1 combines with J gene TRBJ2-1, with D tentatively TRBD1 (6 bases). In germline, CDR1 is SGHRS, CDR2 YFSETQ. The CDR3 is made up of 17 amino acids. V was clipped by 3 bases and J by 0 bases, with 16 bases between them. The CDR3: CASSWGLALSSYNEQFF. The CDR3 DNA sequence: TGCGCCAGCAGCTGGGGGCTAGCCCTTAGCTCCTACAATGAGCAGTTCTTC.

With respect to this clone: In the same sample, other DNA sequences code for this CDR3. The rearrangement links TRBV7-2 to TRBJ2-1; no clear D. The CDR3 covers 11 residues. V shed 2 bases and J shed 9 bases, with 5 bases lying between them. Germline CDR1 SGHTA, CDR2 FQGNSA. The CDR3 protein is CASSLMREQFF. The CDR3 nucleotides read TGTGCCAGCAGCTTAATGCGTGAGCAGTTCTTC.

The V call is TRBV7-2, the J call TRBJ2-7; 13 bases align to TRBD2. Germline V lookup: CDR1 SGHTA, CDR2 FQGNSA. The ends lost 1 base at V and 3 bases at J; junction bases unmatched: 3. CDR3 size: 16 residues. The CDR3 loop is CASSLDGLAGVYEQYF. In nucleotides, the CDR3 is TGTGCCAGCAGCTTAGACGGACTAGCGGGAGTCTACGAGCAGTACTTC.